The entry below gives a single T cell receptor beta chain sequence along with its context. What it binds is not known. Mismatch with germline at one junction end may stem from a read error. This sample's RNA came from whole unsorted tissue. Between August and November 2014, newly diagnosed, chemotherapy-naive lung cancer patients underwent thoracic surgery in China. These data belong to a study of tumor and adjacent non-tumor tissue in lung cancer. At the level of the study: There were about twelve adenocarcinoma, a couple of squamous cell carcinoma and 1 small cell lung cancer cases. Study-wide results and limits: Tumor repertoires had a smaller top 100 clone share than normal lung.

CDR1 and CDR2 (germline): SGHAT, FQNNGV. This CDR3 is built from 14 residues. Three rounds of nested PCR, following a modified ARM-PCR protocol, produced the TCRbeta library. TCRdb used MiXCR to reprocess the multiplex PCR reads, holding one entry per CDR3 protein. The sample includes about 81,000 distinct CDR3 sequences, over 60% of them seen just once. Sequenced: lung tumor tissue. The J gene is TRBJ1-1, the V gene TRBV11-2, with D possibly matching TRBD1 (5 bases). This TCR was sampled from a woman aged 40 to 50 with non-small cell lung cancer. Here the CDR3 reads CANSLDWRGWGAFF. CDR3 in DNA: TGTGCCAACAGCTTAGACTGGCGGGGCTGGGGTGCTTTCTTT.